The sample holds many counts of the clone carrying this T cell receptor (beta chain). This entry belongs to a study of blood T cell repertoires in COVID-19. The CDR3 has 17 amino acids. V lost 1 base and J lost 2, with 17 bases in between. Per the germline V gene, CDR1 is SGHVS and CDR2 is FNYEAQ. Authors' methods: Cell counts per sample came from amplifying reference gene primers. Using immunoSEQ multiplex PCR, the repertoire was profiled, and TCRdb retains in-frame clones only, with some absent. The V and J calls and clone size are taken from that table; D and trimming were inferred from the DNA. This sample yields about 120,000 clones, of which around 83% are seen a single time; approximately 3.6% belongs to the top ten.

The sample consisted of PBMCs or T cells enriched from blood (not recorded which). The receptor's source is a woman aged 25 to 39 who had recovered from COVID-19. The chain combines TRBV7-6 with TRBJ1-1; D might be TRBD1 (6 bases). The CDR3, as DNA: TGTGCCAGCAGCTTAGAGGCAGGGGCGAGGGTTAACACTGAAGCTTTCTTT. It codes for CASSLEAGARVNTEAFF.